The T cell receptor beta chain described here comes from a study of cytomegalovirus exposure and HLA in healthy donors. It was with 60 Vbeta and 13 Jbeta primers that the PCR ran. Profiled with immunoSEQ multiplex PCR; TCRdb holds only in-frame clones, not every one. Found here are about 160,000 clones, 65% to 90% of them singletons; the top ten hold around 1.8%. This CDR3 is 13 amino acids long. Germline CDR1 is MDHEN and CDR2 is SYDVKM. V lost 3 bases and J lost 6, with 11 bases in between. This TCR was recovered from a woman aged 18-30 years in good health and CMV-seronegative. This sequence joins TRBV28 and TRBJ1-2; D might be TRBD1 (5 bases). What was sequenced was PBMCs. The CDR3 loop is CASSFYRSDGYTF. CDR3 nucleotides: TGTGCCAGCAGTTTCTACAGGTCGGATGGCTACACCTTC.